These 2 T cell receptor beta chains came from one sample sequenced in a study of cytomegalovirus exposure and HLA in healthy donors. The PCR employed 60 Vbeta primers together with 13 Jbeta primers. Repertoires were generated with immunoSEQ multiplex PCR, while TCRdb's copy carries only in-frame clones and drops some. This sample yields 100,000 or so clones, of which 73% are seen a single time; over 3% belongs to the top ten. The sequencing sample was made of PBMCs. These receptors were taken from a man aged 40-55 years in good health and CMV-seronegative.

This clone was seen a single time. V usage is TRBV4-1 and J usage is TRBJ2-1, with D possibly being TRBD2 (6 bases). CDR1 is MGHRA, CDR2 YSYEKL, per germline. The CDR3 length is 16 residues. Trimming removed 1 base from V and 5 bases from J, with 15 bases in between. CDR3 sequence reads: CASSQGRGSGHNEQFF. The CDR3 DNA follows: TGCGCCAGCAGCCAAGGGAGGGGTTCGGGTCACAATGAGCAGTTCTTC.

This chain uses TRBV2 with TRBJ2-7; D unclear. V lost 2 bases to trimming and J lost 2 bases, with 4 bases between them. The germline gives CDR1 SNHLY, CDR2 FYNNEI. This CDR3 is 12 amino acids long. CDR3 coding DNA: TGTGCCAGCAGTGAATCCACCTACGAGCAGTACTTC. Its translation is CASSESTYEQYF.